This TCR beta chain was sequenced in a study of T cells in Graves' hyperthyroidism and ophthalmopathy. Overall study findings and caveats: Blood also held most thyroid clonotypes expanded beyond 0.001.

RNA transcripts were the template for amplifying TCR beta CDR3 regions. The HTBI set primed first-round TCR CDR3 RT-PCR. TCRdb re-derived calls from the multiplex PCR reads in MiXCR, one entry per CDR3 protein. Among 600,000 or so distinct CDR3 sequences listed, around 15% were seen once. The length of the CDR3 is 13 residues. Trimming took 6 bases from V and 5 from J; bases not matched to a gene: 2. Germline V CDR1 and CDR2: MNHEY, SVGEGT. The sample holds many counts of this clonotype. Its antigen is undetermined. The TCR originated in a woman in her forties or fifties with Graves' ophthalmopathy. The chain joins TRBV6-2 or TRBV6-3 to TRBJ2-1, with 9 bases lining up with TRBD2. Source material: blood. The CDR3, as DNA: TGTGCCAGCAGGACTAGCGGAAACAATGAGCAGTTCTTC. Encoded protein: CASRTSGNNEQFF.